These 16 T cell receptor beta chains were all obtained from the same sample, sequenced in a study of cytomegalovirus exposure and HLA in healthy donors. With 60 Vbeta and 13 Jbeta primers, the PCR was carried out. Assay used: immunoSEQ multiplex PCR; TCRdb lists only in-frame clones, some missing. The table has 190,000 or so clones, roughly 80% seen once. Material for sequencing was PBMCs. Source of these receptors: a boy between 5 and 17 years old in good health and CMV-seronegative.

The chain carries TRBV6-5 and TRBJ2-7; tentatively, D is TRBD2 (6 bases). Trimming took 4 bases from V and 2 from J, leaving 15 bases between them. Germline loops: CDR1 MNHEY, CDR2 SVGAGI. This CDR3 spans 15 amino acids. The DNA for the CDR3 is TGTGCCAGCAGTTCCTTTGGACTACCGCCCTACGAGCAGTACTTC. Residues: CASSSFGLPPYEQYF.

This clone was observed once. The chain links TRBV29-1 to TRBJ1-1; no firm D call. Germline lookup yields CDR1 SQVTM and CDR2 ANQGSEA. Trimming stripped 2 bases from V and 5 bases from J, with 12 bases between. The CDR3 sequence is 13 residues long. CDR3 in amino acids: CSVEMPGGTEAFF. The DNA of the CDR3 is TGCAGCGTTGAAATGCCAGGCGGGACTGAAGCTTTCTTT. The full variable domain, with the rest looked up from reference TRBV29-1 and TRBJ1-1, is SAVISQKPSRDICQRGTSLTIQCQVDSQVTMMFWYRQQPGQSLTLIATANQGSEATYESGFVIDKFPISRPNLTFSTLTVSNMSPEDSSIYLCSVEMPGGTEAFFGQGTRLTVV.

The chain combines TRBV19 with TRBJ1-2, with D unclear. CDR3 size: 15 residues. Germline values: CDR1 LNHDA, CDR2 SQIVND (reference sequence). The V end lost 5 bases, the J end lost 6 bases, and 19 bases lay between the germline ends. CDR3 amino acids: CASSRRSTAGNGYTF. CDR3 DNA: TGTGCCAGTAGTCGTCGGTCGACCGCCGGGAATGGCTACACCTTC.

This sequence joins TRBV6-1 and TRBJ2-7; 9 bases are shared with TRBD2. Germline values: CDR1 MNHNS, CDR2 SASEGT. CDR3 size: 15 residues. Trimming took 4 bases from V and 6 from J; bases not matched to a gene: 10. The CDR3 sequence: CASSGQRGAAGEQYF. Written as DNA, the CDR3 is TGTGCCAGCAGTGGACAGCGGGGGGCGGCCGGCGAGCAGTACTTC.

The chain is built from TRBV25-1 and TRBJ1-1; D is perhaps TRBD1 (6 bases). V lost 1 base, J lost 5 bases, and 11 bases lay in between. The CDR3 sequence is 14 residues long. The germline V gene encodes CDR1 MGHDK and CDR2 SYGVNS. The CDR3 coding sequence is TGTGCCAGCAGTGAATTGGGGGCTTTAACTGAAGCTTTCTTT. Translated: CASSELGALTEAFF.

The chain employs TRBV19 and TRBJ2-7, with 8 bases that match TRBD1. The length of the CDR3 is 14 residues. J lost 2 bases, V lost 7 bases, and 7 bases had no gene match. Germline V CDR1 and CDR2: LNHDA, SQIVND (reference sequence). CDR3 residues: CASTHGQGTYEQYF. The CDR3 DNA reads TGTGCCAGTACCCACGGACAGGGAACCTACGAGCAGTACTTC.

The J gene is TRBJ2-3, the V gene TRBV7-8; D perhaps matches TRBD1 (5 bases). This CDR3 comprises 16 residues. The V end lost 0 bases, the J end lost 4 bases, and 14 bases lay between the germline ends. Germline lookup yields CDR1 SGHVS and CDR2 FQNEAQ. Here the CDR3 DNA reads TGTGCCAGCAGCTTAGCGCAGGGCAGGCCCGCAGATACGCAGTATTTT. It specifies CASSLAQGRPADTQYF.

The chain combines TRBV5-1 with TRBJ2-2; a weak D match, TRBD2 (5 bases). V lost 4 bases, J lost 0 bases, and 7 bases lay in between. The CDR3 has 14 residues. Per germline, CDR1 SGHRS and CDR2 YFSETQ. CDR3: CASSQDSNTGELFF. The DNA of the CDR3 is TGCGCCAGCAGCCAGGACTCGAACACCGGGGAGCTGTTTTTT.

The J gene is TRBJ2-1, the V gene TRBV10-1; tentative D call: TRBD2 (6 bases). This CDR3 is 12 amino acids long. V lost 10 bases and J 5 bases, leaving 12 bases between the germline ends. Germline CDR1 reads WNHNN; CDR2 reads SYGVQD (reference sequence). The CDR3 sequence is CAIPDYHNEQFF. CDR3 bases: TGCGCCATCCCGGACTACCACAATGAGCAGTTCTTC.

The J gene is TRBJ2-1, the V gene TRBV4-1, with TRBD2 as a possible D gene (7 bases). This CDR3 has 16 residues. The V end lost 4 bases, the J end lost 3 bases, and 16 bases lay between the germline ends. The germline CDR1 and CDR2 sequences are MGHRA and YSYEKL. This chain's CDR3 is CASSRTRGAGYNEQFF. Written as DNA, the CDR3 is TGCGCCAGCAGCCGTACTCGGGGGGCAGGCTACAATGAGCAGTTCTTC.

The chain uses TRBV6-1 and TRBJ2-4, with D tentatively TRBD1 (6 bases). Germline CDR1 reads MNHNS; CDR2 reads SASEGT. The CDR3 runs to 17 residues. The germline V and J ends were trimmed by 2 bases and 0 bases, with 14 bases remaining between them. The CDR3 sequence: CASSESIGTLAKNIQYF. As DNA, the CDR3 is TGTGCCAGCAGTGAATCCATAGGGACACTAGCCAAAAACATTCAGTACTTC.

With respect to this clone: A junction boundary mismatches the germline segment, possibly from a read error. The chain has TRBV7-7 and TRBJ2-7; D might be TRBD1 (6 bases). CDR1 and CDR2 from the germline V gene are SSHAT and FNYEAQ (reference sequence). This CDR3 comprises 13 residues. The CDR3 DNA reads as TGTGCTAGCAGCACCGGGACATTCGACGAGCAGTACTTC. This encodes CASSTGTFDEQYF.

The chain recombines TRBV13 with TRBJ2-7; no firm D call. The CDR3 is 14 amino acids. V was trimmed by 0 bases and J by 2 bases, leaving 8 bases between them. Germline V gene data show CDR1 as PRHDT and CDR2 as FYEKMQ (reference sequence). The CDR3, as DNA: TGTGCCAGCAGCTTAGGGCCGAGAGCCTACGAGCAGTACTTC. This sequence encodes CASSLGPRAYEQYF. The full variable domain, in which reference TRBV13 and TRBJ2-7 provide the parts outside the CDR3, is AAGVIQSPRHLIKEKRETATLKCYPIPRHDTVYWYQQGPGQDPQFLISFYEKMQSDKGSIPDRFSAQQFSDYHSELNMSSLELGDSALYFCASSLGPRAYEQYFGPGTRLTVT.

The chain uses TRBV6-1 and TRBJ1-2; D perhaps matches TRBD1 (5 bases). V was trimmed by 6 bases and J by 7 bases, leaving 21 bases between them. Per the germline V gene, CDR1 is MNHNS and CDR2 is SASEGT. This CDR3 has 15 amino acids. This CDR3 is CASRYIEGLTGGYTF. The CDR3 DNA is TGTGCCAGCAGGTACATAGAGGGACTAACCGGTGGCTACACCTTC.

The chain uses TRBV30 and TRBJ1-2; a possible D gene is TRBD1 (6 bases). The CDR3 is 14 residues long. V lost 4 bases to trimming and J lost 6 bases, with 18 bases between them. The V gene's germline CDR1 is GTSNPN and CDR2 SVGIG (reference sequence). The DNA of the CDR3 is TGTGCCTGGAATCGAGTCTGGAACAGGGATGGCTACACCTTC. Protein sequence: CAWNRVWNRDGYTF.

This CDR3 reads CSVTQGSGNTIYF. DNA of the CDR3: TGCAGCGTGACACAGGGATCTGGAAACACCATATATTTT. V is TRBV29-1 and J is TRBJ1-3; perhaps TRBD1 as D (6 bases). Germline CDR1 SQVTM, CDR2 ANQGSEA. V was pared by 6 bases and J by 1 base, with 10 bases between. This CDR3 spans 13 amino acids. The complete variable domain, with remaining parts taken from reference TRBV29-1 and TRBJ1-3, reads SAVISQKPSRDICQRGTSLTIQCQVDSQVTMMFWYRQQPGQSLTLIATANQGSEATYESGFVIDKFPISRPNLTFSTLTVSNMSPEDSSIYLCSVTQGSGNTIYFGEGSWLTVV.